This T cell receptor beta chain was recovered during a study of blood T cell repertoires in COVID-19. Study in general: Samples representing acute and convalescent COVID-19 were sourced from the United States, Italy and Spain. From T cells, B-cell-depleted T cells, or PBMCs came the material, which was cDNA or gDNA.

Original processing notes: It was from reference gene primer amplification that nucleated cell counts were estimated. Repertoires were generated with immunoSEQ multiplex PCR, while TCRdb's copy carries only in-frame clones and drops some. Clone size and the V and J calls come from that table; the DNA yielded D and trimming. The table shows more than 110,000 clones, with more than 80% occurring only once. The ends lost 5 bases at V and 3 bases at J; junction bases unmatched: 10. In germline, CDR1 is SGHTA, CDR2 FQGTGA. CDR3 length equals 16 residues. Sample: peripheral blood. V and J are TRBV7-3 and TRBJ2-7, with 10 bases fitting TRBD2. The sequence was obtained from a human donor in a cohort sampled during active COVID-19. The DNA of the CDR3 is TGTGCCAGCAGCCCAAGGGAGCGGGGGGGTTTCTACGAGCAGTACTTC. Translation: CASSPRERGGFYEQYF.